This T cell receptor (beta chain) was retrieved from a study of cytotoxic CD8 clonotypes in ibrutinib-treated CLL listed by TCRdb under 2021. Some background on the complete study: In this cohort, approximately 15 patients were treatment-naive and more than 9 were relapsed/refractory, while roughly 18 had unmutated IGHV. Responses were partial in roughly 24 patients and complete in 2; after median roughly 69 months follow-up, some 15 stayed in remission and 12 progressed. Response samples were obtained after a median of roughly eleven months of treatment, with a range of roughly 6 to 40 months. On average, each sample yielded hundreds of thousands of productive templates and tens of thousands of productive rearrangements. Of the roughly 86 participants in the trial, 25 to 30 had longitudinal samples available. Cryopreserved peripheral blood mononuclear cells were obtained before treatment, at response, and at either sustained remission or disease progression. Every remission and progressive disease sample was obtained while ibrutinib was still being received by the patients. Overall results and qualifications from the work: Baseline clonality was found to be higher than that of age-matched healthy donors and was strongly correlated with circulating CD8+ T-cell counts. Sustained-remission and progressing patients did not have matched sampling times, and lymph node repertoires were not examined. At ibrutinib response clonality went up, during sustained remission it held steady, and at progression it dropped back toward baseline. Public clonotypes were rare and either shrank or stayed stable during treatment, and the rise in clonality at ibrutinib response reflected expansion of private clonotypes.

The goal of deep resolution MiSeq sequencing was a depth between 1 in 1 million and 1 in 200,000 T cells, and coverage averaged 10x per clonotype. The immunoSEQ hsTCRB Kit was used to generate TCR beta libraries. The study's processing was this. ImmunoSEQ Data Assistant and ImmunoSEQ Analyzer were used for data analysis, and V, D and J genes were assigned according to IMGT definitions. Clonality, which ranges from 0 to 1, was calculated as one minus the normalized Shannon entropy of productive rearrangement frequencies. Only overrepresented clonotypes making up at least 0.05% of the repertoire of each patient were included in the public clonotype analysis. Around 14 repertoires from age-matched healthy donors, obtained from immuneACCESS, served as clonality controls. As stored in TCRdb, this immuneACCESS dataset retains in-frame rearrangements with V and J assigned. A fraction of the clones does not appear; measured against another copy, unresolved V genes explain less than half of the discrepancy, and the remainder lacks a known reason. The DNA gave D and trimming, while V, J and clone size come from that table. In this sample the table shows roughly 150,000 clones, roughly 80% of which occur a single time. In total, the top ten clones hold roughly 2% of the sample.

Note on this clone: This clone's antigen is unknown. One base away there is no much larger clone; base qualities are not given.

Including cysteine and phenylalanine, the CDR3 has 12 amino acids. Only the CDR3 DNA stays, 36 bases, in frame from base 1. Sequences SGHTA (CDR1) and FQGNSA (CDR2) are obtained from the germline V gene. Trimming removed 3 bases from V and 5 bases from J, leaving 7 bases between the germline ends. The sample's time point label is to be understood as: 12 months on ibrutinib. For TCR beta library preparation, roughly 2 micrograms of genomic DNA was extracted from cryopreserved PBMCs. High-throughput TCR beta sequencing was performed on longitudinal blood samples from CLL patients receiving ibrutinib monotherapy. Patients were enrolled in a phase 2 open-label single-center ibrutinib monotherapy trial.

The receptor was isolated from a human donor with chronic lymphocytic leukemia. The specimen was PBMCs, collected after 12 months of ibrutinib treatment. The rearrangement joined TRBV7-2 to TRBJ1-1, with the D gene not confidently named. The CDR3 here reads CASSFRPTEAFF. The nucleotide sequence is given as TGTGCCAGCAGCTTTAGACCTACTGAAGCTTTCTTT.